In this sample, the clone carrying this TCR beta chain turned up many times. Its antigen is as yet unknown. The data were obtained in a study of T cells in Graves' hyperthyroidism and ophthalmopathy. Study-wide context: Peripheral blood was collected at initial diagnosis, before any treatment.

Amplified TCR beta CDR3 regions came from RNA transcripts. A first-round RT-PCR of the TCR CDR3 used the HTBI primer set. TCRdb redid the calling of the multiplex PCR reads with MiXCR, one entry per CDR3 protein. The sample lists some 500,000 distinct CDR3 sequences; roughly a quarter were seen once. Germline V lookup: CDR1 DFQATT, CDR2 SNEGSKA (reference sequence). This CDR3 is built from 11 residues. Those patients with uncontrolled infection, other autoimmune disease, pregnancy or lactation were excluded. Study results and caveats: Researchers report that a 13 V-J model separated ophthalmopathy from stable hyperthyroidism.

The sample consisted of blood. V gene TRBV20-1 combines with J gene TRBJ1-1; D not resolved. The receptor was isolated from a woman in her 30s with Graves' ophthalmopathy. The CDR3 DNA follows: TGCGTCACGTGGTTGGCCACTGAAGCTTTCTTT. It translates to CVTWLATEAFF.